Listed below are T cell receptor beta chains from one sample, sequenced in a study of radiotherapy plus CTLA-4 blockade in lung cancer. Generated by immunoSEQ multiplex PCR, the TCRdb table keeps only in-frame clones and is missing some. Among around 70,000 clones listed, about nine tenths were seen once. Sequencing was performed on peripheral blood, taken from a patient treated with radiotherapy plus ipilimumab. These receptors were taken from a human donor with non-small cell lung cancer that progressed on radiotherapy plus ipilimumab. Each CDR3 is given with its conserved first and last residue. A D gene is named only where the DNA matches it firmly.

D	V	J	DNA	CDR3
NA	TRBV5-6	TRBJ1-1	TGTGCCAGCAGCTTGTATAGGATGAACACTGAAGCTTTCTTT	CASSLYRMNTEAFF
NA	TRBV9	TRBJ1-4	TGTGCCAGCAGCGTAGTGGGACAAGGCGAAAAACTGTTTTTT	CASSVVGQGEKLFF
TRBD1	TRBV18	TRBJ2-7	TGTGCCAGCTCACCACCGATGGGACAGGGATACGAGCAGTACTTC	CASSPPMGQGYEQYF
TRBD1	TRBV4-2	TRBJ2-1	TGTGCCAGCAGCCAAGGGGCGGACAGGGCGGACTCCTACAATGAGCAGTTCTTC	CASSQGADRADSYNEQFF
NA	TRBV7-3	TRBJ2-5	TGTGCCAGCAGCTTAGGGTACCAAGAGACCCAGTACTTC	CASSLGYQETQYF
TRBD1	TRBV6-6	TRBJ1-6	TGTGCCAGCAGTAGAGCACAGGGGGCGTCGGAATCACCCCTCCACTTT	CASSRAQGASESPLHF
NA	TRBV18	TRBJ1-5	TGTGCCAGCTCACTGGGGATCAATCAGCCCCAGCATTTT	CASSLGINQPQHF
NA	TRBV4-1	TRBJ2-1	TGCGCCAGCAGCCAACCTTCTTCGGACTTCGACAATGAGCAGTTCTTC	CASSQPSSDFDNEQFF
NA	TRBV4-2	TRBJ2-3	TGTGCCAGCAGCCAAGGAGAGGGTACGCAGTATTTT	CASSQGEGTQYF
TRBD2	TRBV27	TRBJ2-4	TGTGCCAGCAGGCCTACTAGCGGACAGCGGGCAAAAAACATTCAGTACTTC	CASRPTSGQRAKNIQYF